A selection of T cell receptor beta chains follows, all from one sample in a study of naive CD8 T cells in extremely preterm neonates. The protocol was immunoSEQ multiplex PCR, while the TCRdb copy is restricted to in-frame clones and leaves out a portion. Here the sample spans about 7,000 clones, less than 98% being singletons. The specimen sequenced was naive CD8+ T cells from blood. These receptors were collected from a human donor in good health. Both conserved end residues are part of each CDR3. Fields, in order: J gene, D gene, V gene, clone size, CDR3 length, CDR3 protein, CDR3 DNA. The D gene is left open where the match is weak. The size entry is marked missing in some rows and otherwise reads once, few, many or a size class.

>TRBJ1-1|TRBD1|TRBV5-6|NA|14
CASSPGTGYTEAFF
TGTGCCAGCAGTCCCGGGACAGGGTACACTGAAGCTTTCTTT
>TRBJ2-7|NA|TRBV19|NA|13
CASRQRQNGEQYF
TGTGCCAGTAGACAAAGACAGAACGGCGAGCAGTACTTC
>TRBJ1-5|TRBD1|TRBV4-1|NA|17
CASSHDRGLPAARPQHF
TGCGCCAGCAGCCACGACAGGGGGCTGCCCGCCGCGAGGCCCCAGCATTTT
>TRBJ2-2|NA|TRBV21-1|NA|20
CASTDCGDRGPGGDTGELFF
TGTGCCAGCACCGATTGCGGGGACAGGGGCCCGGGGGGTGACACCGGGGAGCTGTTTTTT
>TRBJ2-7|TRBD1|TRBV7-3|NA|15
CASSSSGQGAHEQYF
TGTGCCAGCAGCTCCTCCGGACAGGGGGCTCACGAGCAGTACTTC
>TRBJ2-3|TRBD2|TRBV7-8|NA|16
CASSLFRGGVTDTQYF
TGTGCCAGCAGCTTATTCCGCGGGGGAGTCACAGATACGCAGTATTTT
>TRBJ2-1|NA|TRBV27|NA|14
CASSLGGGANEQFF
TGTGCCAGCAGTTTAGGAGGGGGGGCAAATGAGCAGTTCTTC
>TRBJ1-2|TRBD1|TRBV29-1|once|15
CSVDAGGKLNYGYTF
TGCAGCGTTGACGCAGGGGGCAAGCTAAACTATGGCTACACCTTC
>TRBJ1-5|NA|TRBV5-5|NA|17
CASSPRGSSFSHQPQHF
TGTGCCAGCAGCCCTCGAGGGTCCTCCTTCAGCCATCAGCCCCAGCATTTT
>TRBJ1-1|NA|TRBV6-5|NA|15
CASSYSGALVSGAFF
TGTGCCAGCAGTTACTCGGGGGCACTCGTATCAGGAGCTTTCTTT
>TRBJ2-5|TRBD1|TRBV11-2|NA|15
CASSPGQGGRETQYF
TGTGCCAGCAGCCCAGGACAGGGTGGACGAGAGACCCAGTACTTC
>TRBJ1-1|NA|TRBV19|NA|12
CASGGGGTEAFF
TGTGCCTCCGGGGGGGGAGGGACTGAAGCTTTCTTT
>TRBJ1-1|NA|TRBV9|NA|18
CASSVSSREGSSNTEAFF
TGTGCCAGCAGCGTATCTTCACGGGAGGGCAGTTCGAACACTGAAGCTTTCTTT
>TRBJ2-1|NA|TRBV9|NA|15
CASSVESEGVHEQFF
TGTGCCAGCAGCGTAGAGTCTGAGGGGGTCCATGAGCAGTTCTTC
>TRBJ1-1|TRBD1|TRBV5-4|NA|12
CASSPGQAEAFF
TGTGCCAGCAGCCCCGGACAGGCTGAAGCTTTCTTT
>TRBJ2-7|NA|TRBV9|NA|13
CASSVSGEDEQYF
TGTGCCAGCAGCGTATCCGGGGAGGACGAGCAGTACTTC
>TRBJ2-2|TRBD2|TRBV7-8|NA|14
CASTRGGGSGELFF
TGTGCCAGCACACGGGGGGGAGGGTCCGGGGAGCTGTTTTTT
>TRBJ2-5|TRBD2|TRBV4-2|NA|19
CASSQDWGTSGTREETQYF
TGTGCCAGCAGCCAAGATTGGGGGACTAGCGGGACCCGCGAAGAGACCCAGTACTTC
>TRBJ1-3|NA|TRBV7-8|few|15
CASSLVGAPGNTIYF
TGTGCCAGCAGCTTAGTGGGGGCGCCTGGAAACACCATATATTTT
>TRBJ1-3|TRBD1|TRBV15|NA|19
CATSTTTALTGASGNTIYF
TGTGCCACCAGCACCACCACCGCCCTGACAGGGGCCTCTGGAAACACCATATATTTT
>TRBJ1-4|TRBD1|TRBV28|NA|16
CASSPSYRGYNEKLFF
TGTGCCAGCAGTCCATCCTACAGGGGATATAATGAAAAACTGTTTTTT
>TRBJ2-7|NA|TRBV7-9|NA|12
CASRGTTYEQYF
TGTGCTAGCAGGGGCACCACCTACGAGCAGTACTTC